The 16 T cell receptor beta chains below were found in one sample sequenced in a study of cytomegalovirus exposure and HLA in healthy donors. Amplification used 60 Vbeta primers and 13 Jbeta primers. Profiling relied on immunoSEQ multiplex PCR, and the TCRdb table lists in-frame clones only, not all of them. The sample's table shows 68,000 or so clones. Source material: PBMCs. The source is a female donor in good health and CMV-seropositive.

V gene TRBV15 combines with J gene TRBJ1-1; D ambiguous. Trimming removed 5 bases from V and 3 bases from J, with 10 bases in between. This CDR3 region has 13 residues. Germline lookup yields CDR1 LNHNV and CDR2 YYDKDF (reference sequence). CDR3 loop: CATSSRVHTEAFF. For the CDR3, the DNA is TGTGCCACCAGCTCCCGGGTCCACACTGAAGCTTTCTTT.

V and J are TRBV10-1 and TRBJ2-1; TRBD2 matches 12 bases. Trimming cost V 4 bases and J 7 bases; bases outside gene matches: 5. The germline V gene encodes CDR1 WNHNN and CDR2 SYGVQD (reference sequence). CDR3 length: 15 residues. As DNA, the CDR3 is TGCGCCAGCAGTGCTAGCGGGAGGGGGTCAAATGAGCAGTTCTTC. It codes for CASSASGRGSNEQFF.

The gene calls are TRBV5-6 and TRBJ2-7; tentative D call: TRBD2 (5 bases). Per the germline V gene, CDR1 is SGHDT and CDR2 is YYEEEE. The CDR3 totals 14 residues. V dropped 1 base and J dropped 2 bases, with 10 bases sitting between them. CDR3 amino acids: CASSLYPGTYEQYF. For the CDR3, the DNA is TGTGCCAGCAGCTTGTACCCCGGGACCTACGAGCAGTACTTC.

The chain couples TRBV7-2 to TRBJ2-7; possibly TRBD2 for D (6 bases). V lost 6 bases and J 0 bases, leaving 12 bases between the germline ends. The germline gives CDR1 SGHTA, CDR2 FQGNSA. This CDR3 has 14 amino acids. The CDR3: CASRGDLSSYEQYF. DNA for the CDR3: TGTGCCAGCAGAGGGGACTTAAGCTCCTACGAGCAGTACTTC.

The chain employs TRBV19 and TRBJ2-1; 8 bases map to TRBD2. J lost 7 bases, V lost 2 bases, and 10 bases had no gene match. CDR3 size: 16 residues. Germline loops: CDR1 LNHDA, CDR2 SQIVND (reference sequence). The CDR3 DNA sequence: TGTGCCAGTAGTATATATAGTGGTGCTAGCGGGAATGAGCAGTTCTTC. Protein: CASSIYSGASGNEQFF.

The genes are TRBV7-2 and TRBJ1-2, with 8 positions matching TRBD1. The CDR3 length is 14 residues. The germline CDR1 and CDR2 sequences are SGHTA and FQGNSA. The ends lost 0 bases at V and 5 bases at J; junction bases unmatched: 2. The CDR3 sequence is CASSLARTGYGYTF. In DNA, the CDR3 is TGTGCCAGCAGCTTAGCCCGGACAGGGTATGGCTACACCTTC. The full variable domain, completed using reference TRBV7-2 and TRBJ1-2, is GAGVSQSPSNKVTEKGKDVELRCDPISGHTALYWYRQSLGQGLEFLIYFQGNSAPDKSGLPSDRFSAERTGGSVSTLTIQRTQQEDSAVYLCASSLARTGYGYTFGSGTRLTVV.

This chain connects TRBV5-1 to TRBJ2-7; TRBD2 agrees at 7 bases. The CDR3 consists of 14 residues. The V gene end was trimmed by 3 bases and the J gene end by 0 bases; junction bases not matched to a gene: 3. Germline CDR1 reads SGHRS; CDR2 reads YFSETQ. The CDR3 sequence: CASSSGGSSYEQYF. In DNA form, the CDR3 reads TGCGCCAGCAGCTCGGGGGGAAGCTCCTACGAGCAGTACTTC.

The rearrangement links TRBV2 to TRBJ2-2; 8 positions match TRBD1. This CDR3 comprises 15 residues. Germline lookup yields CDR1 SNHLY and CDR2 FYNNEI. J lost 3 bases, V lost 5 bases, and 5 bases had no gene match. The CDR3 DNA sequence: TGTGCCAGCAGTCGAGAGACAGGGGACACCGGGGAGCTGTTTTTT. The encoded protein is CASSRETGDTGELFF.

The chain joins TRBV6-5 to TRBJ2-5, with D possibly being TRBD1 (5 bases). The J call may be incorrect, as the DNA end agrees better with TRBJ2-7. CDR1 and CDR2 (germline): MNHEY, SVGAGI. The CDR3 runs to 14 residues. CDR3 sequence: CASSYHTDSYEQYF. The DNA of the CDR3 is TGTGCCAGCAGTTACCACACCGACAGCTACGAGCAGTACTTC.

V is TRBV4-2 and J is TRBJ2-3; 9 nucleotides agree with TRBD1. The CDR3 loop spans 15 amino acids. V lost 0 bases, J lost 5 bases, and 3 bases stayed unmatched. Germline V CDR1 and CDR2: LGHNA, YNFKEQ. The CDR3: CASSQDGTGRDTQYF. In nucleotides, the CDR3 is TGTGCCAGCAGCCAAGACGGGACAGGGCGAGATACGCAGTATTTT.

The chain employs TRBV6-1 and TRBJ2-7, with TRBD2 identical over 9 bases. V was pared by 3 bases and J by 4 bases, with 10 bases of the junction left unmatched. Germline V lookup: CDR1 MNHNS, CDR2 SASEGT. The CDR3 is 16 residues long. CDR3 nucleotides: TGTGCCAGCAGTGATCTCGGGAGCGGGGGGATGTACGAGCAGTACTTC. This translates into CASSDLGSGGMYEQYF.

CDR3 sequence: CASSPLRSTGELFF. Here the CDR3 DNA reads TGTGCCAGCTCACCTCTTAGATCCACCGGGGAGCTGTTTTTT. V gene TRBV18 combines with J gene TRBJ2-2, with D hard to call. Germline V gene sequence: CDR1 KGHSH, CDR2 LQKENI. CDR3 size: 14 residues. Trimming stripped 3 bases from V and 4 bases from J, with 9 bases between.

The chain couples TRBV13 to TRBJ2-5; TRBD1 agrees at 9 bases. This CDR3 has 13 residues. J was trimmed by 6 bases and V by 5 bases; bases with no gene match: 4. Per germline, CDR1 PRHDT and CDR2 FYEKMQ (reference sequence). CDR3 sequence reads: CASSLDRGKTQYF. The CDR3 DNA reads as TGTGCCAGCAGCCTGGACAGGGGAAAGACCCAGTACTTC.

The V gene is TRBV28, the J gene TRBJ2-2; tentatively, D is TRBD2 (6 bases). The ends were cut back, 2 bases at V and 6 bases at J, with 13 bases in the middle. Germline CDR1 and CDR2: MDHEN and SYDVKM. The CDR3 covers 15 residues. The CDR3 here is CASSLSRGGSGELFF. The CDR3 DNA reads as TGTGCCAGCAGTTTAAGCCGGGGAGGTTCCGGGGAGCTGTTTTTT.

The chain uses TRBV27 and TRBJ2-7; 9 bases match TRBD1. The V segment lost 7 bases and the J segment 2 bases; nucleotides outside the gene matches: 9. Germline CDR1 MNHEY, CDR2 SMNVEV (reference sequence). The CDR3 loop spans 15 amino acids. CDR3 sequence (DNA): TGTGCCAGCATCTTAAAGGGACAGGGCACCTACGAGCAGTACTTC. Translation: CASILKGQGTYEQYF.

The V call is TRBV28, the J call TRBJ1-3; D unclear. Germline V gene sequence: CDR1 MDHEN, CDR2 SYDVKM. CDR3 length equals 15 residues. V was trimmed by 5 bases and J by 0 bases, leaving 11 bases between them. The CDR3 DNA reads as TGTGCCAGCAGTCGTCCCTCCCTCTCTGGAAACACCATATATTTT. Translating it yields CASSRPSLSGNTIYF.